The subject of this entry is one T cell receptor beta chain. The data were taken from a study of regulatory T cells in long-lasting Graves disease. CDR3 length: 14 amino acids. The V and J ends lost 4 bases and 2 bases respectively, with 12 bases between them. CDR1 and CDR2 from the germline V gene are SGHDT and YYEEEE. Relying on iRepertoire HTBI primers and Arm-PCR of CDR3 regions, the team built TCR beta libraries. MiXCR was run by TCRdb on the multiplex PCR reads, yielding one entry per CDR3 protein. The data show under 800,000 distinct CDR3 sequences, with roughly 16% seen just once and 15% to 20% held by the top ten. Specified time point: newly diagnosed GD, antithyroid drugs for less than 3 months. From PBMCs, RNA was extracted and then used to make the TCR library. These data are also associated with another study on T cells in Graves' hyperthyroidism and ophthalmopathy.

This chain uses TRBV5-6 with TRBJ1-2, with unresolved D. Sample: peripheral blood mononuclear cells (PBMCs), taken at new diagnosis, from a patient treated with antithyroid drugs. This sequence originates from a woman in her twenties or thirties with Graves disease. The DNA for the CDR3 is TGTGCCAGCAGCCCAGGACGGGGAAACTATGGCTACACCTTC. It is translated as CASSPGRGNYGYTF.